Described below is a single TCR beta chain sequence and its context. Its cognate antigen has yet to be identified. The junction does not match germline at one end; this may be a read error. All donors were healthy Caucasians. This sample is drawn from a study of identical twins (dated by TCRdb to 2016 to 2017). In terms of the full investigation: To test whether fetal clonotypes persist, this study deep-sequenced TCR alpha and beta repertoires from monozygotic twins, from unrelated adults of various ages, and from cord blood. To rule out contamination, the twin experiments were replicated at different times with different library preparation protocols.

The library was produced with 5' RACE. This sample was sequenced with an Illumina HiSeq 2000. A universal primer binding site was added through template switching, and the final cDNA carried a unique molecular identifier so that TCR cDNA molecules could be counted accurately. Specific primers in the conserved constant-segment region were used to synthesize first-strand cDNA for the TCR alpha and beta chains. To control for contamination, each cDNA library was double barcoded with a SMART-Mk sample barcode plus Illumina barcodes. TruSeq adapter sequences and Illumina sample barcodes were added in two successive PCR steps. Sequencing of the TCR alpha and beta cDNA libraries was done on the Illumina HiSeq platform using custom primers. In the original analysis: Raw reads were processed with MiGEC to extract unique molecular identifiers, and MiXCR was used to determine CDR3 positions. Recombination models were inferred per individual with the repgenHMM and IGoR tools using an EM algorithm. Shared clonotypes were analyzed with the tcR package in R, and sharing was normalized by the product of cloneset sizes. To study raw recombination without the effects of thymic and clonal selection, out-of-frame nonproductive sequences were analyzed. In-frame beta chains were kept once TCRdb had trimmed the public reads at Q25 with fastp and called clones with MiXCR. Entries are consolidated by CDR3 protein sequence, retaining the most common genes and DNA. TCRdb's processing, not the study's, gives the V and J calls here. The sample profile shows around 1.7 million distinct CDR3 sequences; roughly 35% of them were found once. Together, the top ten hold over 0.25% of the sample.

Overall study results and their limits: Fewer insertions were carried by abundant cord blood beta clonotypes; a weaker similar trend was observed in young adult naive repertoires, while no such trend was observed in memory repertoires. In beta out-of-frame sequences, excess twin sharing was weaker, because having fewer shared sequences lowered the signal-to-noise ratio. Because the same donors could not be followed over many years, the conclusions depended on cross-sectional statistical analysis. Compared with coincidental sharing between unrelated individuals, out-of-frame TCR alpha sequences shared between twins had an excess of sequences with low generation probability. Zero-insertion analyses could be partly confounded by invariant T cells such as MAIT and iNKT, although diverse VJ usage argued against such confounding for most clonotypes. Out-of-frame TCR alpha sharing in monozygotic twins was systematically underestimated by recombination models, whereas sharing between unrelated individuals was in agreement with the recombination models.

The CDR3 holds 15 amino acids from the cysteine to the phenylalanine. The kept DNA is CDR3 alone, 45 bases in frame from the first base. The germline V gene (reference sequence) gives CDR1 as MNHNY and CDR2 as SVGAGI. What was sequenced was cord blood. The sequence was collected from a newborn girl in good health. The sequence is built from TRBV6-6 and TRBJ2-3; TRBD2 lines up with 8 middle nucleotides. CDR3 sequence: CACSYSGGPGDTQYF. The nucleotide sequence is TGTGCCTGCAGTTACTCGGGGGGGCCAGGCGATACGCAGTATTTT.